The subject of this entry is one TCR beta chain. Per the germline V gene, CDR1 is SGDLS and CDR2 is YYNGEE. CDR3 size: 16 residues. Trimming cost V 0 bases and J 6 bases; bases outside gene matches: 3. This entry is derived from a study of blood T cell repertoires in COVID-19. Original analysis: Estimates of nucleated cell counts were drawn from the amplification of reference gene primers. This table comes from immunoSEQ multiplex PCR, and its TCRdb copy is limited to in-frame clones, with some not included. V and J calls and clone size follow that table, whereas D and trimming were derived from the DNA. The table includes roughly 370,000 clones, roughly 89% detected once. Cohort assignment relied on participant-reported clinical history.

Sequenced: PBMCs or T cells enriched from blood (not recorded which). The gene calls are TRBV9 and TRBJ1-6, with 10 nucleotides matching TRBD1. This receptor was identified in a woman between 50 and 59 years old who had recovered from COVID-19. The CDR3 DNA reads as TGTGCCAGCAGCGTAGGCGGACAGGGGGTTAATTCACCCCTCCACTTT. It encodes CASSVGGQGVNSPLHF.